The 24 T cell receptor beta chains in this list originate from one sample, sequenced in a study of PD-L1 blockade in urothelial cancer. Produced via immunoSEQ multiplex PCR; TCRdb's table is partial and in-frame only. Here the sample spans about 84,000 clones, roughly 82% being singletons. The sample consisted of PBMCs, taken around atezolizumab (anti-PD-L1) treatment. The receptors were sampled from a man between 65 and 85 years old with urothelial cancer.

The CDR3, as DNA: TGTGCCAGCAGCTTAAATTACGGCACGGGCTATGGCTACACCTTC. This gives the protein CASSLNYGTGYGYTF. This chain uses TRBV11-2 with TRBJ1-2; D gene ambiguous. Trimming shortened V by 2 bases and J by 4 bases, and 14 bases separated the two germline ends. The CDR3 loop spans 15 amino acids. The germline gives CDR1 SGHAT, CDR2 FQNNGV.

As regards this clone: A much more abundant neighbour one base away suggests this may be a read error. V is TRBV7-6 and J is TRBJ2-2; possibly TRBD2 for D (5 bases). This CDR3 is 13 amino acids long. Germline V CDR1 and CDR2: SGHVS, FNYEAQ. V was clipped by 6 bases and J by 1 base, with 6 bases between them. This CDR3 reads CASRSGNTGELFF. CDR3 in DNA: TGTGCCAGCAGGAGCGGGAACACCGGGGAGCTGTTTTTT.

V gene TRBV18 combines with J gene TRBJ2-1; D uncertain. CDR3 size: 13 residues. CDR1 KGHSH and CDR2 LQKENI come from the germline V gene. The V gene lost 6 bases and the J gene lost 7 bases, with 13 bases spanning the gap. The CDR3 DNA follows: TGTGCCAGCTCTTGGAGCGATGGGAATGAGCAGTTCTTC. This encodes CASSWSDGNEQFF.

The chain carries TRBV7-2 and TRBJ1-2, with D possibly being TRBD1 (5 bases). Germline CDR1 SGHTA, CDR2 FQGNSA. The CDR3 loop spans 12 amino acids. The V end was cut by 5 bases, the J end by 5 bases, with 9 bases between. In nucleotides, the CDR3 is TGTGCCAGCAGCCCGGGGGGGTATGGCTACACCTTC. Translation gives CASSPGGYGYTF.

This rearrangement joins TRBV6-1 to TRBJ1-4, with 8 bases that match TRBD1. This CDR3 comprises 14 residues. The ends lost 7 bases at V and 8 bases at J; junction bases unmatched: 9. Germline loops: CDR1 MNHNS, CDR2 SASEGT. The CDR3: CASKTGGRGEKLFF. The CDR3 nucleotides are TGTGCCAGCAAAACAGGGGGGCGAGGAGAAAAACTGTTTTTT.

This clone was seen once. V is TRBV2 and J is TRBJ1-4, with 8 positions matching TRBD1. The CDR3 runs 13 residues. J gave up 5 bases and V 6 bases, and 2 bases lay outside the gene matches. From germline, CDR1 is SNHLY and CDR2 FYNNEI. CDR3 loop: CASRDRVNEKLFF. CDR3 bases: TGTGCCAGCAGGGACAGGGTCAATGAAAAACTGTTTTTT.

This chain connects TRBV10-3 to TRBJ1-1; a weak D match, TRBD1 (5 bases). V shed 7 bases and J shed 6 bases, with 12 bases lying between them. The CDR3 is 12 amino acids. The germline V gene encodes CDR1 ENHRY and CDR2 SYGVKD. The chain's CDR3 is CAIKEGLSEAFF. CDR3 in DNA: TGTGCCATCAAAGAGGGACTGTCTGAAGCTTTCTTT.

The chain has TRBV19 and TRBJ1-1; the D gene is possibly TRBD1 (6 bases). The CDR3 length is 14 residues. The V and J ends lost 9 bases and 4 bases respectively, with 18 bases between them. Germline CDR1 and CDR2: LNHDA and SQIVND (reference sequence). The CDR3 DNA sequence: TGTGCCAGCAGGGGTGGGTCTTGGGGCACTGAAGCTTTCTTT. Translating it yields CASRGGSWGTEAFF. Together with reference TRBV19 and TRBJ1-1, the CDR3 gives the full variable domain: DGGITQSPKYLFRKEGQNVTLSCEQNLNHDAMYWYRQDPGQGLRLIYYSQIVNDFQKGDIAEGYSVSREKKESFPLTVTSAQKNPTAFYLCASRGGSWGTEAFFGQGTRLTVV.

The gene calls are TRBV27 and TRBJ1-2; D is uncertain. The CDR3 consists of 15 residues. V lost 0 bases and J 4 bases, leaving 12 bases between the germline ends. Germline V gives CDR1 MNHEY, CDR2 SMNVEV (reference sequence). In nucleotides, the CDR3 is TGTGCCAGCAGTTTATCGTCGGGGAGGAGCTATGGCTACACCTTC. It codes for CASSLSSGRSYGYTF.

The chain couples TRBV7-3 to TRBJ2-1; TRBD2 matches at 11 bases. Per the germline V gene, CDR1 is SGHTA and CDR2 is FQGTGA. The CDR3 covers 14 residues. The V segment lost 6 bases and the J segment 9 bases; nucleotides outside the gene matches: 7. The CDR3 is CASRYAGTSGEQFF. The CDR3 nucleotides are TGTGCCAGCAGATACGCCGGGACTAGCGGTGAGCAGTTCTTC.

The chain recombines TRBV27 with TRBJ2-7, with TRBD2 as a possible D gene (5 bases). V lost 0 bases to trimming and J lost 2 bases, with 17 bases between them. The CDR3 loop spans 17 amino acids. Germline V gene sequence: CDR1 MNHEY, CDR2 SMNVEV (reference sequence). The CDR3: CASSLSTPELGTYEQYF. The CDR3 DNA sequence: TGTGCCAGCAGTTTATCTACCCCGGAACTAGGCACCTACGAGCAGTACTTC.

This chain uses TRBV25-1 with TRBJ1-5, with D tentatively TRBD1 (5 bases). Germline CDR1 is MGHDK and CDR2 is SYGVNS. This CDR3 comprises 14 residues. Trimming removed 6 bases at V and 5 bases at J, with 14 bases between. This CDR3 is CASRGGTDYQPQHF. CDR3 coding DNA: TGTGCCAGCAGGGGGGGGACCGATTATCAGCCCCAGCATTTT.

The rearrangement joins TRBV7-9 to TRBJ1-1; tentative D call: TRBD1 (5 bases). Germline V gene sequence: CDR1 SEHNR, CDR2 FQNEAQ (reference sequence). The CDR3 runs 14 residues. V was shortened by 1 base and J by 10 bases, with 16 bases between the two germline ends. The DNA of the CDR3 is TGTGCCAGCAGCTTAGGAGACGTAGGGGTTCGAGCTTTCTTT. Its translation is CASSLGDVGVRAFF.

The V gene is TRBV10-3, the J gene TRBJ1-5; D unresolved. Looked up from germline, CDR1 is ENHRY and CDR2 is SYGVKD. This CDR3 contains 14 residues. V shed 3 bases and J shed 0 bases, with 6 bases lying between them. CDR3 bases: TGTGCCATCAGTGACGCCTATAGCAATCAGCCCCAGCATTTT. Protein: CAISDAYSNQPQHF.

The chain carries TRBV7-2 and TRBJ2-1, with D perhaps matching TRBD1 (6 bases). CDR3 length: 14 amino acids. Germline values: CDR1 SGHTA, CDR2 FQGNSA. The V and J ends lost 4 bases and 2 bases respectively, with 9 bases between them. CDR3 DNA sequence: TGTGCCAGCAGCTCTAGGACAGCCTACAATGAGCAGTTCTTC. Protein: CASSSRTAYNEQFF.

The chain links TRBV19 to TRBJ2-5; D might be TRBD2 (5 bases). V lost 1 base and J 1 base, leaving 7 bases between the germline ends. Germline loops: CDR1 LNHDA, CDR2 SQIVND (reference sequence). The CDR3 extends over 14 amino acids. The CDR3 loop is CASSIGGSQETQYF. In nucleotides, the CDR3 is TGTGCCAGTAGTATAGGAGGGAGCCAAGAGACCCAGTACTTC.

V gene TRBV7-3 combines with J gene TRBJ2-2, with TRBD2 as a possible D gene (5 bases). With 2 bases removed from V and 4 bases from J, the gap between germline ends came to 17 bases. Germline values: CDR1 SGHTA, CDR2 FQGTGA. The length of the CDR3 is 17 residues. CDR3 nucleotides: TGTGCCAGCAGCTTAGTTGGCGGGCCCACGGGCACCGGGGAGCTGTTTTTT. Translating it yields CASSLVGGPTGTGELFF. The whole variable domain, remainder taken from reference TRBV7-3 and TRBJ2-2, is GAGVSQTPSNKVTEKGKYVELRCDPISGHTALYWYRQSLGQGPEFLIYFQGTGAADDSGLPNDRFFAVRPEGSVSTLKIQRTERGDSAVYLCASSLVGGPTGTGELFFGEGSRLTVL.

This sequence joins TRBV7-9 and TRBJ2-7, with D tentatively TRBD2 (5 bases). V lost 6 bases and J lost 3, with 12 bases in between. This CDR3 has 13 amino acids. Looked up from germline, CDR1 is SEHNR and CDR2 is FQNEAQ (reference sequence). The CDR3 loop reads CASSRTSGYEQYF. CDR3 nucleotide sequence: TGTGCCAGCAGTCGAACTAGTGGCTACGAGCAGTACTTC.

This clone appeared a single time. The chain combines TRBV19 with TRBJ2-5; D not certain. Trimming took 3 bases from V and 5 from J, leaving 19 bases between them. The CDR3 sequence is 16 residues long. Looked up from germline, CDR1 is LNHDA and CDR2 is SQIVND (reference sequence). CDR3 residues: CASSIGATLTSETQYF. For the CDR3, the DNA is TGTGCCAGTAGTATCGGAGCGACTTTAACCTCCGAGACCCAGTACTTC.

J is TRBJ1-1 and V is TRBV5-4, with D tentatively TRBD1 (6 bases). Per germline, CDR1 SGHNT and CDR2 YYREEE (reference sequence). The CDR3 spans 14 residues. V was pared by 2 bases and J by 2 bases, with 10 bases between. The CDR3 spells CASSFGGGNTEAFF. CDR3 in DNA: TGTGCCAGCAGCTTCGGGGGGGGCAACACTGAAGCTTTCTTT.

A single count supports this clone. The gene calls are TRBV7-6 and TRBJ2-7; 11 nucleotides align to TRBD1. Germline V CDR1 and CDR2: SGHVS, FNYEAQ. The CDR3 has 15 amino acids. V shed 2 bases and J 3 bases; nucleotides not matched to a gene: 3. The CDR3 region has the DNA TGTGCCAGCAGCTTAAGGACAGGGGGCTTCTACGAGCAGTACTTC. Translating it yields CASSLRTGGFYEQYF.

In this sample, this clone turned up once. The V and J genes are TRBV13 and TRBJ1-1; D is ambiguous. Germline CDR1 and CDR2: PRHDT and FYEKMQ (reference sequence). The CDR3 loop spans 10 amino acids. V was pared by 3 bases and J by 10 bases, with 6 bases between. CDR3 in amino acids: CASSFRGAFF. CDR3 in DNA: TGTGCCAGCAGCTTTCGGGGAGCTTTCTTT.

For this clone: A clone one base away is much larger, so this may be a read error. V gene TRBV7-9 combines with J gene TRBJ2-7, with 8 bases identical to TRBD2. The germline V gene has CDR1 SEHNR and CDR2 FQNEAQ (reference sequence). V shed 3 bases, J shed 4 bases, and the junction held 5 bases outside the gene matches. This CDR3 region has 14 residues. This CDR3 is CASSFVAGRYEQYF. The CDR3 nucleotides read TGTGCCAGCAGCTTCGTAGCGGGAAGGTACGAGCAGTACTTC.

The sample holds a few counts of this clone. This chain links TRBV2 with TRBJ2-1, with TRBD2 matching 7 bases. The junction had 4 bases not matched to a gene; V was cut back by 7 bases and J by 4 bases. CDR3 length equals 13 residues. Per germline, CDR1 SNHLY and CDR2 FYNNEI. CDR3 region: CASKSGVYNEQFF. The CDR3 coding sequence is TGTGCCAGCAAGAGCGGGGTTTACAATGAGCAGTTCTTC.